The 2 T cell receptor beta chains below come from one sample, sequenced in a study of cytomegalovirus exposure and HLA in healthy donors (dated by TCRdb to between 2016 and 2019). Preparation of the library involved the immunoSEQ multiplex PCR assay. For the multiplex PCR, a mixture combining 60 forward primers for TCR Vbeta segments and 13 reverse primers for TCR Jbeta segments was used. The table was pulled from immuneACCESS by TCRdb, which kept in-frame rearrangements only. Such tables lose some clones; where checked, under half of the loss comes from unresolved V genes, and the rest has no known cause. Recorded for this sample are 70,000 to 95,000 clones; 65% to 80% of them occurred a single time. The top ten hold about a tenth of the sample. The specimen was PBMCs. The source is a man aged 25-45 years in good health and CMV-seropositive.

This rearrangement joins TRBV6-5 to TRBJ2-3; 8 nucleotides match TRBD1. CDR3 length equals 15 residues. Per germline, CDR1 MNHEY and CDR2 SVGAGI. Unmatched junction bases numbered 4, after V lost 2 bases and J lost 3 bases. This CDR3 reads CASSYAGGGTDTQYF. The CDR3, as DNA: TGTGCCAGCAGTTACGCAGGGGGCGGAACAGATACGCAGTATTTT.

The table lists this clone with a count of one. V usage is TRBV27 and J usage is TRBJ1-2, with D possibly being TRBD1 (6 bases). Germline CDR1 MNHEY, CDR2 SMNVEV (reference sequence). The CDR3 runs to 14 residues. Trimming cost V 6 bases and J 8 bases, with 19 bases left between them. The DNA of the CDR3 is TGTGCCAGCAGCGCCTACGGGACACCCCGAGGCTACACCTTC. It codes for CASSAYGTPRGYTF.